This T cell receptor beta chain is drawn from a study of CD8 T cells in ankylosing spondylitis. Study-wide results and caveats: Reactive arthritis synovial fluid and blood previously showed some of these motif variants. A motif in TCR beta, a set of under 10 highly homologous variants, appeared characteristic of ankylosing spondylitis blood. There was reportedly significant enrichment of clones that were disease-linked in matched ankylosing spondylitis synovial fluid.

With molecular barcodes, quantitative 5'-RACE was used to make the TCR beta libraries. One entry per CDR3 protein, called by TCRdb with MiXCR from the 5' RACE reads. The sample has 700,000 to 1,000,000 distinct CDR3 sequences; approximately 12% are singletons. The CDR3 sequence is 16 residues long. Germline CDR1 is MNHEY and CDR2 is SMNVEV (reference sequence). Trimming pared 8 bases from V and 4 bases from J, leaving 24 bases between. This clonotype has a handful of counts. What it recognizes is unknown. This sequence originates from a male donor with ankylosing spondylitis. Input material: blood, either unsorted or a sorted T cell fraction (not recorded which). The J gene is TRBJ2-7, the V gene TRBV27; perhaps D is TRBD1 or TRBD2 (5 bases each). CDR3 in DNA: TGTGCCAGCGCCCGGGACGCACGTATCCCTTGGTACGAGCAGTACTTC. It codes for CASARDARIPWYEQYF.